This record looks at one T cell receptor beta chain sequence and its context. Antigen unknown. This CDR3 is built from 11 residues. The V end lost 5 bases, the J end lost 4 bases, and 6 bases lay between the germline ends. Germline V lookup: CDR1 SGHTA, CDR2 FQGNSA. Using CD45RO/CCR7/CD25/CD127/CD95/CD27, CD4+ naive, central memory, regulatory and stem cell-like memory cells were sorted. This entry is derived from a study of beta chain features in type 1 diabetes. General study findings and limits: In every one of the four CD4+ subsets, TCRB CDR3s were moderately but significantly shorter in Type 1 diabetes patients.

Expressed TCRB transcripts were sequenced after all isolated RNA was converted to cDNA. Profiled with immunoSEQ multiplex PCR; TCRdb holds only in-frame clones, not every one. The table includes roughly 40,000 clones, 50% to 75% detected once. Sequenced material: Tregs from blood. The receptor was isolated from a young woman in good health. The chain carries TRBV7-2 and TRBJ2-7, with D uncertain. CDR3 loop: CASSRLYEQYF. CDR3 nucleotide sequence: TGTGCCAGCAGCCGTCTATACGAGCAGTACTTC.